Listed here is a single T cell receptor beta chain. This clonotype was seen a handful of times. Its antigen target is currently unknown. No base qualities exist here, and no much larger clone lies one base off it. Instrument on record: Illumina HiSeq 1500. The public sequencing data were trimmed at Q25 with fastp and processed into clonotypes with MiXCR by TCRdb, which kept only in-frame beta chains. When rows share a CDR3 protein, they turn into one entry using the most common DNA and genes. Recorded for this sample are 450,000 to 650,000 distinct CDR3 sequences; about 40% of them occurred a single time. Clones ranked in the top ten supply more than 40% of the sample. This entry belongs to a study of T cell repertoires in cytomegalovirus infection (dated by TCRdb to the late 2010s). Regarding the research as a whole: Recently identified HLA-C-restricted CMV epitopes, whose presentation resists viral immunomodulation, were targeted by peptide stimulations together with well-studied HLA-B-restricted epitopes. Donor HLA type was relevant to the analysis, as public TCR beta signatures indicated carriage of CMV infection together with the matching HLA type. Study-level results and caveats: The ex vivo response was dominated by HLA-C-restricted CMV-specific TCR beta clonotypes, which also provided the single most frequent clonotype in two of eight donors. In both this cohort and an independent roughly 350-donor cohort, the cumulative frequency of public TCR beta family members distinguished carriers of CMV infection plus the relevant HLA type.

The treatment or condition label, as the study defines it: in vitro stimulation with specific CMV peptide epitopes to enrich CMV-specific T cells. V drops 3 bases and J drops 4 bases, leaving 10 bases in between. The germline V gene sets CDR1 to SGHVS and CDR2 to FQNEAQ. Counted from cysteine to phenylalanine, this CDR3 has 14 amino acids. The DNA shown is the 42-base CDR3, in frame from base 1. The receptor chain draws on TRBV7-8 and TRBJ2-1; matching of 6 bases hints at TRBD1 as the D gene. Sequenced here: cultured PBMCs, sampled from culture after CMV antigen stimulation. The source of this sequence is a human donor in good health (CMV status not recorded). Some clones in this sample may be carry-over from other donors' samples. DNA sequence: TGTGCCAGCAGCTTTGGACAGCTTTACAATGAGCAGTTCTTC. Its product reads: CASSFGQLYNEQFF. Beyond the CDR3, the reference TRBV7-8 and TRBJ2-1 genes provide the residues; the full variable domain reads: GAGVSQSPRYKVAKRGQDVALRCDPISGHVSLFWYQQALGQGPEFLTYFQNEAQLDKSGLPSDRFFAERPEGSVSTLKIQRTQQEDSAVYLCASSFGQLYNEQFFGPGTRLTVL.